This paragraph reports one T cell receptor beta chain. CDR1 and CDR2 (germline): SNHLY, FYNNEI. This CDR3 is 16 amino acids long. The V gene end was trimmed by 3 bases and the J gene end by 4 bases; junction bases not matched to a gene: 8. This entry belongs to a study of blood T cell repertoires in COVID-19. Study background: Samples representing acute and convalescent COVID-19 were sourced from the United States, Italy and Spain. In each case, the material was cDNA or gDNA derived from T cells, B-cell-depleted T cells, or PBMCs.

In the study's own analysis: The authors estimated nucleated cell counts from reference gene primer amplification. The data were produced by immunoSEQ multiplex PCR, yet TCRdb's version contains in-frame clones alone and is incomplete. The DNA gave D and trimming, while V, J and clone size come from that table. The sample lists more than 110,000 clones; roughly 86% were seen once. This clonotype was obtained from a human donor in a cohort sampled during active COVID-19. Sequencing was carried out using peripheral blood. This rearrangement joins TRBV2 to TRBJ2-5; TRBD2 agrees at 10 bases. The CDR3 sequence: CASSDGSGGAGETQYF. CDR3 bases: TGTGCCAGCAGTGACGGAAGCGGGGGGGCAGGAGAGACCCAGTACTTC. The variable domain in full, completed from reference TRBV2 and TRBJ2-5, reads EPEVTQTPSHQVTQMGQEVILRCVPISNHLYFYWYRQILGQKVEFLVSFYNNEISEKSEIFDDQFSVERPDGSNFTLKIRSTKLEDSAMYFCASSDGSGGAGETQYFGPGTRLLVL.